This TCR beta chain is drawn from a study of Graves' ophthalmopathy and Graves' hyperthyroidism. Whole-study findings and limits: A 13-signature model separated ophthalmopathy from stable hyperthyroidism, around 90% sensitivity, 65% to 82% specificity.

Germline-derived CDR1 and CDR2 are DFQATT and SNEGSKA (reference sequence). Trimming removed 7 bases from V and 4 bases from J, with 16 bases in between. CDR3 length: 14 amino acids. The authors amplified TCR beta CDR3 regions from RNA transcripts. First-round RT-PCR used HTBI primers; second-round multiplex PCR followed. Each CDR3 protein is one row after TCRdb ran MiXCR on the multiplex PCR reads. In the table there are a few hundred thousand distinct CDR3 sequences, approximately 37% of which are singletons. This clonotype was seen more than once but under ten times. The antigen is unknown. The V gene is TRBV20-1, the J gene TRBJ1-4; D possibly corresponds to TRBD1 (6 bases). This TCR derives from an adult man with Graves' hyperthyroidism. The sequenced material came from peripheral blood or thyroid tissue (not recorded which). The chain's CDR3 is CSVQGAIGNEKLFF. For the CDR3, the DNA is TGCAGTGTACAGGGAGCGATCGGTAATGAAAAACTGTTTTTT.